This T cell receptor beta chain was found in a study of control samples from healthy donors and cancer patients. Germline V CDR1 and CDR2: LNHDA, SQIVND (reference sequence). After removal of 4 bases from V and 1 base from J, the junction contained 2 bases not matched to a gene. This CDR3 region has 15 residues. The protocol was immunoSEQ multiplex PCR, while the TCRdb copy is restricted to in-frame clones and leaves out a portion. In the table there are approximately 82,000 clones, over 85% of which are singletons. The sequencing input was PBMCs. The sequence derives from a woman in her thirties or forties with lung cancer. The rearrangement links TRBV19 to TRBJ2-2; 8 bases line up with TRBD2. CDR3 in DNA: TGTGCCAGTAGTAACCTAGCGGGGAACACCGGGGAGCTGTTTTTT. It translates to CASSNLAGNTGELFF.